These T cell receptor beta chains were read from a single sample in a study of OX40 agonist ivuxolimab in advanced cancers. Assay used: immunoSEQ multiplex PCR; TCRdb lists only in-frame clones, some missing. The sample lists around 60,000 clones, roughly 80% occurring once. The material sequenced was CD4+ or CD8+ T cells sorted from blood, taken in a trial of the OX40 agonist ivuxolimab. The receptors were sampled from an adult with an advanced solid tumor such as melanoma, head and neck, liver or kidney cancer. Both conserved end residues are part of each CDR3. A D gene is named only where the DNA matches it firmly. Rows may omit the clone size; those that give it use once, few, many or a size class.

j_gene	len	v_gene	abundance	d_gene	CDR3aa	CDR3nt
TRBJ1-1	15	TRBV2	.	TRBD1	CASTIFRGGNTEAFF	TGTGCCAGCACCATTTTCAGGGGGGGGAACACTGAAGCTTTCTTT
TRBJ2-2	15	TRBV5-1	few	TRBD1	CASSPGTGVTGELFF	TGCGCCAGCAGCCCCGGGACAGGGGTCACCGGGGAGCTGTTTTTT
TRBJ2-2	15	TRBV2	once	TRBD1	CASSQDREIDGELFF	TGTGCCAGCAGTCAGGACAGGGAAATTGACGGGGAGCTGTTTTTT
TRBJ2-2	16	TRBV18	few	.	CASSPSQVQNTGELFF	TGTGCCAGCTCACCATCACAGGTCCAGAACACCGGGGAGCTGTTTTTT
TRBJ1-6	15	TRBV6-1	.	TRBD1	CASSGVGQGYSPLHF	TGTGCCAGCAGTGGGGTGGGACAGGGGTATTCACCCCTCCACTTT
TRBJ2-2	14	TRBV7-6	.	TRBD1	CASSTGQVAGELFF	TGTGCCAGCAGCACGGGACAGGTAGCCGGGGAGCTGTTTTTT
TRBJ1-5	15	TRBV19	.	.	CASSRITGHSQPQHF	TGTGCCAGTAGTCGAATCACCGGGCACTCTCAGCCCCAGCATTTT
TRBJ1-4	15	TRBV18	.	.	CASSPASATNEKLFF	TGTGCCAGCTCACCGGCCAGCGCAACTAATGAAAAACTGTTTTTT
TRBJ1-2	13	TRBV30	.	.	CAWSEAGYYGYTF	TGTGCCTGGAGTGAGGCAGGATACTATGGCTACACCTTC
TRBJ1-1	15	TRBV15	.	TRBD1	CATSRDPDRGPEAFF	TGTGCCACCAGCAGAGACCCTGACAGGGGGCCTGAAGCTTTCTTT
TRBJ1-4	14	TRBV9	.	.	CASSLSGRDEKLFF	TGTGCCAGCAGTCTTTCGGGGCGGGATGAAAAACTGTTTTTT
TRBJ2-2	15	TRBV2	once	.	CASNGMGANTGELFF	TGTGCCAGCAATGGTATGGGCGCGAACACCGGGGAGCTGTTTTTT
TRBJ1-2	14	TRBV19	.	.	CASSIESDSYGYTF	TGTGCCAGTAGTATAGAGTCAGACTCCTATGGCTACACCTTC
TRBJ1-2	14	TRBV15	.	.	CATSREFRAGGYTF	TGTGCCACCAGCAGAGAATTTAGGGCGGGTGGCTACACCTTC
TRBJ1-6	17	TRBV9	once	.	CASSLSGQAAYNSPLHF	TGTGCCAGCAGCCTTAGTGGGCAGGCGGCTTATAATTCACCCCTCCACTTT
TRBJ2-1	16	TRBV5-4	.	TRBD1	CASSPPGGDRGNEQFF	TGTGCCAGCAGCCCGCCCGGGGGGGACAGGGGCAATGAGCAGTTCTTC
TRBJ2-3	13	TRBV7-6	.	.	CASSYAHLDTQYF	TGTGCCAGCAGCTACGCTCACTTGGATACGCAGTATTTT
TRBJ2-7	14	TRBV2	.	.	CASSRGSHFLEQYF	TGTGCCAGCAGTCGGGGTTCCCATTTTCTCGAGCAGTACTTC
TRBJ2-6	18	TRBV7-3	.	TRBD2	CASSPSGGTNSGANVLTF	TGTGCCAGCAGCCCTAGTGGGGGGACTAACTCTGGGGCCAACGTCCTGACTTTC
TRBJ2-4	16	TRBV9	.	TRBD2	CASSPRASGPPYIQYF	TGTGCCAGCAGCCCGCGGGCTAGCGGTCCCCCTTACATTCAGTACTTC
TRBJ2-1	14	TRBV5-1	once	.	CASSEASSYNEQFF	TGCGCCAGCAGCGAGGCGAGCTCCTACAATGAGCAGTTCTTC
TRBJ1-4	13	TRBV11-3	.	.	CASSSGRREKLFF	TGTGCCAGCAGCTCGGGGCGTCGTGAAAAACTGTTTTTT
TRBJ1-4	15	TRBV7-6	.	TRBD1	CASSPTGGVDEKLFF	TGTGCCAGCAGCCCCACAGGGGGGGTAGACGAAAAACTGTTTTTT
TRBJ1-5	15	TRBV11-3	.	.	CASSLGGDSNQPQHF	TGTGCCAGCAGCTTAGGAGGGGATAGCAATCAGCCCCAGCATTTT
TRBJ1-1	16	TRBV5-1	.	.	CASSFGGLGTNTEAFF	TGCGCCAGCAGCTTTGGGGGCCTCGGAACGAACACTGAAGCTTTCTTT
TRBJ2-5	14	TRBV5-1	.	TRBD2	CASSFEGAGETQYF	TGCGCCAGCAGCTTTGAGGGAGCGGGGGAGACCCAGTACTTC
TRBJ2-3	15	TRBV10-3	.	TRBD2	CAISRASGRTDTQYF	TGTGCCATCAGTAGGGCTAGCGGGAGGACAGATACGCAGTATTTT
TRBJ1-2	13	TRBV27	few	.	CASSPTANYGYTF	TGTGCCAGCAGTCCCACGGCTAACTATGGCTACACCTTC
TRBJ2-7	14	TRBV6-1	.	.	CASSEYPQSYEQYF	TGTGCCAGCAGTGAGTATCCCCAGTCTTACGAGCAGTACTTC
TRBJ1-1	14	TRBV6-5	.	TRBD1	CASRMDRGNTEAFF	TGTGCCAGCAGGATGGACAGGGGGAACACTGAAGCTTTCTTT
TRBJ1-2	12	TRBV2	.	.	CASSRVSYGYTF	TGTGCCAGCAGTCGAGTTAGCTATGGCTACACCTTC
TRBJ2-6	18	TRBV5-1	once	TRBD1	CASSSTGQEISGANVLTF	TGCGCCAGCAGCTCTACGGGACAGGAGATCTCTGGGGCCAACGTCCTGACTTTC
TRBJ1-1	11	TRBV30	.	.	CAWMQGRIVFF	TGTGCCTGGATGCAGGGGCGGATCGTTTTCTTT
TRBJ1-1	13	TRBV4-1	.	TRBD1	CASSRQGFTEAFF	TGCGCCAGCAGCCGACAGGGCTTCACTGAAGCTTTCTTT
TRBJ2-1	15	TRBV19	.	TRBD1	CASSVTGTGYNEQFF	TGTGCCAGTAGTGTTACCGGGACAGGGTACAATGAGCAGTTCTTC
TRBJ1-2	13	TRBV11-3	.	.	CASSFTGNPGYTF	TGTGCCAGCAGCTTCACAGGGAACCCCGGCTACACCTTC
TRBJ1-3	14	TRBV29-1	.	.	CSVHDGNSGNTIYF	TGCAGCGTTCATGACGGTAACTCTGGAAACACCATATATTTT
TRBJ2-5	13	TRBV11-1	.	.	CASSLLAQETQYF	TGTGCCAGCAGCTTATTGGCCCAAGAGACCCAGTACTTC
TRBJ1-4	14	TRBV21-1	.	.	CASSPWDINEKLFF	TGTGCCAGCAGCCCGTGGGACATTAATGAAAAACTGTTTTTT
TRBJ2-6	18	TRBV7-2	.	TRBD2	CASSAPAGGPRGANVLTF	TGTGCCAGCAGTGCCCCAGCGGGAGGGCCGCGGGGGGCCAACGTCCTGACTTTC
TRBJ2-1	14	TRBV9	.	.	CASDRLGTGDEQFF	TGTGCCAGCGACAGGCTTGGGACTGGGGATGAGCAGTTCTTC
TRBJ2-1	11	TRBV9	once	.	CASSLSNEQFF	TGTGCCAGCAGCTTAAGCAATGAGCAGTTCTTC
TRBJ2-2	16	TRBV15	.	TRBD2	CATSLGTSGLPGELFF	TGTGCCACCAGCCTCGGGACTAGCGGCCTACCCGGGGAGCTGTTTTTT
TRBJ1-5	15	TRBV6-5	.	TRBD1	CASSYLGQPSQPQHF	TGTGCCAGCAGTTACCTGGGACAGCCCTCTCAGCCCCAGCATTTT
TRBJ2-1	17	TRBV27	.	TRBD2	CASSSLLLAGVYNEQFF	TGTGCCAGCAGTTCTCTGTTACTAGCGGGAGTATACAATGAGCAGTTCTTC
TRBJ2-2	13	TRBV11-3	once	.	CASSQMFTGELFF	TGTGCCAGCAGCCAAATGTTCACCGGGGAGCTGTTTTTT
TRBJ2-1	15	TRBV18	.	TRBD1	CASSAFRDRLHEQFF	TGTGCCAGCTCAGCGTTCCGGGACAGACTTCATGAGCAGTTCTTC
TRBJ1-3	14	TRBV6-5	.	.	CASSLLYSGNTIYF	TGTGCCAGCAGTTTACTGTACTCTGGAAACACCATATATTTT
TRBJ2-1	15	TRBV4-2	once	.	CASSPNTGAYNEQFF	TGTGCCAGCAGCCCTAATACTGGGGCCTACAATGAGCAGTTCTTC
TRBJ1-2	16	TRBV6-5	.	TRBD1	CASSYSRDRAGRGYTF	TGTGCCAGCAGTTACTCCCGGGACAGGGCGGGTAGGGGCTACACCTTC